This T cell receptor beta chain emerged from a study of long-term antiretroviral therapy in people with HIV. Findings and limits, study-wide: HIV repertoires covered narrower CDR3 length ranges than controls did. Clones that had undergone expansion before ART dominated the repertoire at all time points. Blood, drawn from the mid-2000s to the late 2010s, may reflect older ART regimens.

The authors ran the immunoSEQ assay, v3.0, at survey level. Sequencing was intended to reach roughly 40,000-55,000 T-cell genomes per sample. Generated by immunoSEQ multiplex PCR, the TCRdb table keeps only in-frame clones and is missing some. The sample lists tens of thousands of clones; approximately 83% were seen once. Note on this clone: Its cognate antigen is unknown.

Trimming shortened V by 4 bases and J by 5 bases, and 12 bases separated the two germline ends. The length of the CDR3 is 14 residues. The germline gives CDR1 SEHNR, CDR2 FQNEAQ (reference sequence). The sample consisted of unsorted PBMCs, taken 2.2 years after starting antiretroviral therapy. The clonotype was recovered from a man between 18 and 29 years old with HIV. This chain links TRBV7-9 with TRBJ2-1; D might be TRBD1 (5 bases). The CDR3 region has the DNA TGTGCCAGCAGCTCGCGACAGACTCACAATGAGCAGTTCTTC. Translated, it gives CASSSRQTHNEQFF.